Listed below are T cell receptor beta chains from one sample, sequenced in a study of OX40 agonist ivuxolimab in advanced cancers. Sequencing used immunoSEQ multiplex PCR; TCRdb keeps in-frame clones, though not all of them. Of tens of thousands of clones listed, approximately 84% were seen once; the top ten hold 17%. This specimen consisted of CD4+ or CD8+ T cells sorted from blood, obtained in a trial of the OX40 agonist ivuxolimab. These receptors were collected from an adult with an advanced solid tumor such as melanoma, head and neck, liver or kidney cancer. Both conserved end residues are part of each CDR3. The order of the fields is CDR3 length, D gene, clone size, V gene, J gene, CDR3 DNA, CDR3 protein. D genes are given only for firm matches. The size of a clone is reported for some rows only, either as once, few or many, or as a class for expanded clones.

14	TRBD1	few	TRBV2	TRBJ1-2	TGTGCCAGCAGTGAACTGACAGGGGAATATGGCTACACCTTC	CASSELTGEYGYTF
14	TRBD1	NA	TRBV6-5	TRBJ2-7	TGTGCCAGCAGTTACTCCGGGACAGGTCGGGAGCAGTACTTC	CASSYSGTGREQYF
14	TRBD1	NA	TRBV5-1	TRBJ1-1	TGCGCCAGCAGCTTACAGGGGGCTGACACTGAAGCTTTCTTT	CASSLQGADTEAFF
16	TRBD1	NA	TRBV28	TRBJ1-5	TGTGCCAGCAGTTTAGGGGAAGGGGGCAGATATCAGCCCCAGCATTTT	CASSLGEGGRYQPQHF
13	TRBD1	once	TRBV6-5	TRBJ2-7	TGTGCCAGCAGAAGACAGGGATCCTACGAGCAGTACTTC	CASRRQGSYEQYF
15	TRBD1	once	TRBV5-6	TRBJ2-7	TGTGCCAGCAGCTTGGCTGGGACAGGGTCCCACGAGCAGTACTTC	CASSLAGTGSHEQYF
13	NA	NA	TRBV6-6	TRBJ1-2	TGTGCCAGCAGTTACGGAGCGAACTATGGCTACACCTTC	CASSYGANYGYTF
15	TRBD1	NA	TRBV7-9	TRBJ1-1	TGTGCCAGCAGCTTACCAGGACAGGCGAACACTGAAGCTTTCTTT	CASSLPGQANTEAFF
15	NA	NA	TRBV28	TRBJ2-1	TGTGCCAGCAGTTCCCAAAGAAGAAGCTTCGATGAGCAGTTCTTC	CASSSQRRSFDEQFF
17	NA	once	TRBV6-1	TRBJ1-3	TGTGCCAGCAGTGAGAGAATAACAGGGAGAGCCCGACACACCATATATTTT	CASSERITGRARHTIYF
12	NA	NA	TRBV29-1	TRBJ1-4	TGCAGCGTTGGGGGGGCTGGAGAAAAACTGTTTTTT	CSVGGAGEKLFF
17	NA	NA	TRBV7-6	TRBJ2-1	TGTGCCAGCAGCTTAGCGGGTACTCGTAGCGTCCAGAATGAGCAGTTCTTC	CASSLAGTRSVQNEQFF
15	TRBD2	NA	TRBV5-1	TRBJ2-1	TGCGCCAGCAGCCCTAGCGGGAGGGTGGGCAATGAGCAGTTCTTC	CASSPSGRVGNEQFF
16	TRBD1	few	TRBV7-9	TRBJ2-5	TGTGCCAGCAGCTTGGGTGACAGGGGGTTGTCGGAGACCCAGTACTTC	CASSLGDRGLSETQYF
14	NA	once	TRBV5-5	TRBJ2-4	TGTGCCAGCAGCCATGGGGGGGCCAAAAACATTCAGTACTTC	CASSHGGAKNIQYF
15	TRBD1	NA	TRBV7-7	TRBJ2-2	TGTGCTAGCAGCCAGGACAGGGTTAACACCGGGGAGCTGTTTTTT	CASSQDRVNTGELFF
15	TRBD2	NA	TRBV7-2	TRBJ2-7	TGTGCCAGCAGCTTGGTAGCGGGAGTTTTATACGAGCAGTACTTC	CASSLVAGVLYEQYF
14	NA	NA	TRBV6-5	TRBJ1-5	TGTGCCAGCAGCGAAACACGTAGCAATCAGCCCCAGCATTTT	CASSETRSNQPQHF
16	TRBD2	NA	TRBV7-9	TRBJ2-3	TGTGCCAGCAGCCGATCACTAGCGGGAGGACCAGATACGCAGTATTTT	CASSRSLAGGPDTQYF
16	TRBD2	few	TRBV5-1	TRBJ2-5	TGCGCCAGCAGCTTCCAAGCGGGAGGCCCCACCTGGACCCAGTACTTC	CASSFQAGGPTWTQYF
17	TRBD2	NA	TRBV28	TRBJ2-1	TGTGCCAGCAGTAGGGGACTAGCGGGAACCTCCTACAATGAGCAGTTCTTC	CASSRGLAGTSYNEQFF
19	TRBD1	NA	TRBV7-9	TRBJ2-1	TGTGCCAGCCCGGATAAGGGGGCGGATGTTAGGAGCTCCTACAATGAGCAGTTCTTC	CASPDKGADVRSSYNEQFF
16	TRBD1	NA	TRBV19	TRBJ2-5	TGTGCCAGTACTCCAAGGGGGGACAGGGGCCGAGAGACCCAGTACTTC	CASTPRGDRGRETQYF
13	NA	NA	TRBV28	TRBJ2-7	TGTGCCAGCAGTCCAACACCGTTCTACGAGCAGTACTTC	CASSPTPFYEQYF
16	TRBD2	NA	TRBV19	TRBJ2-7	TGTGCCAGTAGTCCGCTGACTAGCGGAGGGCCCTACGAGCAGTACTTC	CASSPLTSGGPYEQYF
14	TRBD1	NA	TRBV28	TRBJ2-7	TGTGCCAGCAGTTTGGGACAGGGCTACTACGAGCAGTACTTC	CASSLGQGYYEQYF
14	NA	NA	TRBV4-1	TRBJ2-7	TGCGCCAGCAGCCAAGAGGGACTGGCCTACGAGCAGTACTTC	CASSQEGLAYEQYF
14	NA	NA	TRBV7-9	TRBJ2-2	TGTGCCAGCAGCTTGATAGCAAACACCGGGGAGCTGTTTTTT	CASSLIANTGELFF
15	NA	NA	TRBV7-9	TRBJ2-2	TGTGCCAGCAGCTTACAGGGGGGAAACACCGGGGAGCTGTTTTTT	CASSLQGGNTGELFF
15	TRBD1	NA	TRBV7-9	TRBJ1-1	TGTGCCAGCAGCCTTCGACAGGGATTGAACACTGAAGCTTTCTTT	CASSLRQGLNTEAFF
14	NA	once	TRBV5-1	TRBJ2-5	TGCGCCAGCAGCTTGGTGTTGGCGGGGGAGACCCAGTACTTC	CASSLVLAGETQYF
15	TRBD2	NA	TRBV11-2	TRBJ2-7	TGTGCCAGCAGCTTAGCTAACCAGCGGGGCTACGAGCAGTACTTC	CASSLANQRGYEQYF
13	NA	NA	TRBV15	TRBJ2-7	TGTGCCACCAGCAGAGCCCAGGGTGGCGAGCAGTACTTC	CATSRAQGGEQYF
13	NA	NA	TRBV5-4	TRBJ2-7	TGTGCCAGCATCTCAGACACAACCTACGAGCAGTACTTC	CASISDTTYEQYF
16	NA	few	TRBV7-2	TRBJ1-2	TGTGCCAGCAGCTTTGGTTGGGGGGGGTCAAGCTATGGCTACACCTTC	CASSFGWGGSSYGYTF
13	NA	few	TRBV6-5	TRBJ2-1	TGTGCCAGCCGACTAGGACACTACAATGAGCAGTTCTTC	CASRLGHYNEQFF
17	NA	NA	TRBV18	TRBJ1-5	TGTGCCAGCTCACCCCTCGCACCAGGAACAGACAATCAGCCCCAGCATTTT	CASSPLAPGTDNQPQHF